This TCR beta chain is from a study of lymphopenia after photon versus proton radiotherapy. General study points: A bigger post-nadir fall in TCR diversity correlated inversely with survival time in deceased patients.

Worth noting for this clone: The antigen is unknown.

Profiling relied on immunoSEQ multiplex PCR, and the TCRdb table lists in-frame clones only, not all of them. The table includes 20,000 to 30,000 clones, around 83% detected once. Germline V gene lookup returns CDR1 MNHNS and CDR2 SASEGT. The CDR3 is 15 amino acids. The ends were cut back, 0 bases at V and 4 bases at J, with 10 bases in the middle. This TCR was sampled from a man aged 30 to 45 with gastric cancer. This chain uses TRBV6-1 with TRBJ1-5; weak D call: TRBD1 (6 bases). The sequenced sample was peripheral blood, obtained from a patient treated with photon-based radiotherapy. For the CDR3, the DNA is TGTGCCAGCAGTGAAGCGCAAAGGGGGAATCAGCCCCAGCATTTT. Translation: CASSEAQRGNQPQHF.